The clone carrying this TCR beta chain was found a few times. Its antigen is currently unknown. This sample is part of a study of post-analysis software for immune sequencing data. General study findings and limits: Four or five TRBV segments were more frequent in patients than controls; TRBV5-6, TRBV5-1 and TRBV20-1 belonged to this group.

The authors incorporated unique molecular identifiers into the TCR beta cDNA libraries. From the PCR reads, TCRdb called clonotypes with MiXCR, one entry per CDR3 protein. Of 750,000 to 950,000 distinct CDR3 sequences detected, roughly 58% appear once; the ten largest clones hold roughly 4.4%. Germline values: CDR1 ENHRY, CDR2 SYGVKD. This CDR3 is built from 11 residues. The V segment lost 6 bases and the J segment 6 bases; nucleotides outside the gene matches: 1. Material: blood. The chain links TRBV10-3 to TRBJ1-1, with 7 bases fitting TRBD1. The receptor was isolated from a girl aged 10-17 years with multiple sclerosis. This chain's CDR3 is CAISDRAEAFF. As DNA, the CDR3 is TGTGCCATCAGCGACAGGGCTGAAGCTTTCTTT.